This entry lists 32 T cell receptor beta chains sequenced from one sample in a study of blood T cell repertoires in COVID-19. This table comes from immunoSEQ multiplex PCR, and its TCRdb copy is limited to in-frame clones, with some not included. The sample lists some 220,000 clones, almost 85% occurring once. Sequencing was carried out using peripheral blood. All receptors come from a woman aged 70-85 years with COVID-19, enrolled during active disease.

The genes are TRBV5-5 and TRBJ1-5; maybe TRBD1 (5 bases). Trimming took 0 bases from V and 3 from J, leaving 10 bases between them. The CDR3 has 15 amino acids. Per the germline V gene, CDR1 is SGHKS and CDR2 is YYEKEE (reference sequence). The CDR3 nucleotides are TGTGCCAGCAGCTTGGTGGGGGGGGACAATCAGCCCCAGCATTTT. This encodes CASSLVGGDNQPQHF.

In this sample, this clone turned up a few times. The chain joins TRBV10-2 to TRBJ1-6; D is possibly TRBD1 (5 bases). This CDR3 comprises 15 residues. Trimming shortened V by 2 bases and J by 1 base, and 6 bases separated the two germline ends. Germline V CDR1 and CDR2: WSHSY, SAAADI. This chain's CDR3 is CASSEAGSYNSPLHF. CDR3 bases: TGCGCCAGCAGTGAGGCAGGGTCCTATAATTCACCCCTCCACTTT.

This clone was seen a handful of times. This CDR3 is CAISESVGRRDYGYTF. CDR3 nucleotides: TGTGCCATCAGTGAGTCGGTGGGGCGCCGGGACTATGGCTACACCTTC. The rearrangement uses TRBV10-3 and TRBJ1-2, with D possibly being TRBD1 (5 bases). The germline gives CDR1 ENHRY, CDR2 SYGVKD. The CDR3 has 16 residues. V was trimmed by 0 bases and J by 3 bases, leaving 14 bases between them.

The rearrangement joins TRBV19 to TRBJ1-1; 7 nucleotides agree with TRBD1. Per the germline V gene, CDR1 is LNHDA and CDR2 is SQIVND (reference sequence). The CDR3 is 15 amino acids. V was clipped by 3 bases and J by 3 bases; unmatched bases: 7. CDR3 region: CASSIPKGAHTEAFF. DNA for the CDR3: TGTGCCAGTAGTATCCCCAAGGGGGCACACACTGAAGCTTTCTTT. Full variable domain (outside the CDR3, taken from reference TRBV19 and TRBJ1-1): DGGITQSPKYLFRKEGQNVTLSCEQNLNHDAMYWYRQDPGQGLRLIYYSQIVNDFQKGDIAEGYSVSREKKESFPLTVTSAQKNPTAFYLCASSIPKGAHTEAFFGQGTRLTVV.

The V gene is TRBV5-1, the J gene TRBJ1-2; 8 bases are shared with TRBD1. J lost 6 bases, V lost 1 base, and 8 bases had no gene match. The CDR3 is made up of 15 amino acids. Germline V gene sequence: CDR1 SGHRS, CDR2 YFSETQ. CDR3 DNA sequence: TGCGCCAGCAGCTTGAAAGCAGGGGGCATCGATGGCTACACCTTC. This codes for CASSLKAGGIDGYTF.

The chain employs TRBV18 and TRBJ1-5, with D tentatively TRBD1 (6 bases). Between the trimmed V and J ends, which lost 3 bases and 6 bases, there was a span of 15 bases. CDR3 length equals 15 residues. CDR1 KGHSH and CDR2 LQKENI come from the germline V gene. The CDR3 here is CASSPKGEGSQPQHF. The DNA for the CDR3 is TGTGCCAGCTCACCCAAGGGGGAGGGAAGTCAGCCCCAGCATTTT.

This clone was recorded once. The gene calls are TRBV27 and TRBJ1-5, with TRBD1 as a possible D gene (6 bases). The CDR3 covers 13 residues. CDR1 and CDR2 from the germline V gene are MNHEY and SMNVEV (reference sequence). The V end lost 3 bases, the J end lost 7 bases, and 10 bases lay between the germline ends. CDR3: CASSLGGRQPQHF. The DNA of the CDR3 is TGTGCCAGCAGTTTGGGGGGGCGGCAGCCCCAGCATTTT.

The table lists this clone with a few counts. DNA of the CDR3: TGTGCCTGGAGTTCGGAATTAGGGGGCAGGGGCTCACCCCTCCACTTT. Amino acid sequence: CAWSSELGGRGSPLHF. J is TRBJ1-6 and V is TRBV30, with 7 bases lining up with TRBD1. The germline V gene encodes CDR1 GTSNPN and CDR2 SVGIG (reference sequence). This CDR3 comprises 16 residues. Unmatched junction bases numbered 14, after V lost 2 bases and J lost 10 bases.

The genes are TRBV5-6 and TRBJ2-5; TRBD2 might be the D (6 bases). The germline V and J ends were trimmed by 4 bases and 4 bases, with 11 bases remaining between them. The germline gives CDR1 SGHDT, CDR2 YYEEEE. The CDR3 is 13 residues long. CDR3 amino acids: CASSRTILETQYF. The CDR3 DNA is TGTGCCAGCAGCCGGACTATTTTAGAGACCCAGTACTTC.

The chain joins TRBV3-1 (or the pseudogene TRBV3-2) to TRBJ2-1; possibly TRBD2 for D (7 bases). Trimming shortened V by 1 base and J by 8 bases, and 15 bases separated the two germline ends. The CDR3 extends over 15 amino acids. Germline V CDR1 and CDR2: LGHDT, YNNKEL (reference sequence). DNA for the CDR3: TGTGCCAGCAGCCAAGCCGCGGGGGCCTGGTATGAGCAGTTCTTC. Protein product: CASSQAAGAWYEQFF.

J is TRBJ2-3 and V is TRBV29-1; 7 positions agree with TRBD1. The trim removed 7 bases at V and 0 bases at J, leaving 19 bases unmatched. The CDR3 runs to 18 residues. In germline, CDR1 is SQVTM, CDR2 ANQGSEA. The CDR3 spells CSAKYRDRYISSTDTQYF. The CDR3 nucleotides are TGCAGCGCCAAATACCGGGACAGATACATATCTAGCACAGATACGCAGTATTTT.

The sample holds a few counts of this clone. The rearrangement links TRBV4-2 to TRBJ2-3; 11 positions match TRBD2. Germline lookup yields CDR1 LGHNA and CDR2 YNFKEQ. CDR3 length equals 16 residues. The ends lost 4 bases at V and 0 bases at J; junction bases unmatched: 3. In DNA, the CDR3 is TGTGCCAGCAGCCCCCGGACTAGCGGGAGCACAGATACGCAGTATTTT. Its translation is CASSPRTSGSTDTQYF.

The V call is TRBV5-1, the J call TRBJ2-7; 9 bases are shared with TRBD2. The CDR3 has 16 residues. Losses at the gene ends were 4 bases for V and 3 bases for J; bases not matched to a gene: 11. Germline CDR1 is SGHRS and CDR2 is YFSETQ. CDR3 nucleotides: TGCGCCAGCAGCCCCCAGACTAGCGGATTTTTCTACGAGCAGTACTTC. Its protein product is CASSPQTSGFFYEQYF.

The chain couples TRBV5-1 to TRBJ1-2; D ambiguous. The CDR3 spans 15 residues. V lost 2 bases to trimming and J lost 8 bases, with 19 bases between them. Germline V lookup: CDR1 SGHRS, CDR2 YFSETQ. The CDR3 region is CASSFFGTGGEGYTF. CDR3 in DNA: TGCGCCAGCAGCTTCTTTGGAACCGGTGGGGAGGGCTACACCTTC.

The chain carries TRBV2 and TRBJ1-2, with D hard to call. The CDR3 runs 13 residues. Trimming shortened V by 6 bases and J by 1 base, and 9 bases separated the two germline ends. Germline V gives CDR1 SNHLY, CDR2 FYNNEI. CDR3 DNA sequence: TGTGCCAGCAGCCTCCAGGATAACTATGGCTACACCTTC. Translation gives CASSLQDNYGYTF.

CDR3 nucleotide sequence: TGTGCCAGCTCTCGGAGCGGGGAGGAAGGACAGCCCCAGCATTTT. Protein: CASSRSGEEGQPQHF. The chain employs TRBV18 and TRBJ1-5; no firm D call. V lost 6 bases, J lost 7 bases, and 19 bases lay in between. From germline, CDR1 is KGHSH and CDR2 LQKENI. This CDR3 is built from 15 residues.

The CDR3 DNA follows: TGTGCCAGCAGTCGGACAGGCTCCTATAATTCACCCCTCCACTTT. Protein: CASSRTGSYNSPLHF. The chain joins TRBV28 to TRBJ1-6; 7 nucleotides agree with TRBD1. The germline V gene has CDR1 MDHEN and CDR2 SYDVKM. The CDR3 runs 15 residues. V was pared by 5 bases and J by 0 bases, with 1 base of the junction left unmatched.

This clone was counted a single time. This chain links TRBV5-1 with TRBJ2-5; TRBD2 aligns across 14 bases. With 2 bases clipped from V and 1 base from J, the junction kept 13 bases outside the gene matches. Germline V gene sequence: CDR1 SGHRS, CDR2 YFSETQ. The CDR3 spans 20 residues. CDR3 protein: CASSLGLAGGARGFQETQYF. CDR3 bases: TGCGCCAGCAGCTTAGGACTAGCGGGGGGTGCCCGCGGATTCCAAGAGACCCAGTACTTC.

The chain carries TRBV4-3 and TRBJ2-2; no clear D gene. CDR1 LGHNA and CDR2 YSLEER come from the germline V gene. The V gene lost 3 bases and the J gene lost 7 bases, with 18 bases spanning the gap. This CDR3 contains 16 residues. The CDR3 DNA reads as TGCGCCAGCAGCCAGCTCCCTCGCGAGGTGGGCGGGGAGCTGTTTTTT. Translated, it gives CASSQLPREVGGELFF.

The chain has TRBV12-3 or TRBV12-4 and TRBJ1-2; TRBD1 matches at 7 bases. The CDR3 consists of 13 residues. V dropped 7 bases and J dropped 1; count of bases not matched to a gene: 3. CDR3 amino acids: CASTWDSNYGYTF. CDR3 coding DNA: TGTGCCAGCACCTGGGACAGTAACTATGGCTACACCTTC.

The chain is built from TRBV6-4 and TRBJ1-1; TRBD1 matches 7 bases. Germline assignment: CDR1 MRHNA and CDR2 SNTAGT. With 5 bases clipped from V and 1 base from J, the junction kept 4 bases outside the gene matches. CDR3 size: 14 residues. Here the CDR3 DNA reads TGTGCCAGCAGTAGGACAGGAGGGAACACTGAAGCTTTCTTT. It translates to CASSRTGGNTEAFF.

This chain joins TRBV5-4 and TRBJ2-2; 10 bases are shared with TRBD2. J lost 1 base, V lost 4 bases, and 4 bases had no gene match. The CDR3 sequence is 16 residues long. Looked up from germline, CDR1 is SGHNT and CDR2 is YYREEE (reference sequence). CDR3 nucleotides: TGTGCCAGCAGCCCAACTAGCGGGGTGAACACCGGGGAGCTGTTTTTT. It specifies CASSPTSGVNTGELFF.

This chain uses TRBV15 with TRBJ2-6; D ambiguous. Germline assignment: CDR1 LNHNV and CDR2 YYDKDF (reference sequence). This CDR3 has 16 residues. Trimming cost V 0 bases and J 4 bases, with 10 bases left between them. CDR3 DNA sequence: TGTGCCACCAGCAGAGATCTAGGCGCCGGGGCCAACGTCCTGACTTTC. It codes for CATSRDLGAGANVLTF.

This sequence joins TRBV10-3 and TRBJ1-2; D is uncertain. Germline CDR1 is ENHRY and CDR2 is SYGVKD. The CDR3 covers 14 residues. Trimming removed 0 bases at V and 4 bases at J, with 9 bases between. CDR3 DNA sequence: TGTGCCATCAGTGAGTCGAGGCGCGGCTATGGCTACACCTTC. Protein product: CAISESRRGYGYTF.

This clone occurred a few times. This chain connects TRBV9 to TRBJ2-2; D not resolved. CDR3 size: 15 residues. V was pared by 0 bases and J by 3 bases, with 9 bases between. Per germline, CDR1 SGDLS and CDR2 YYNGEE. CDR3 loop: CASSVDGMDTGELFF. For the CDR3, the DNA is TGTGCCAGCAGCGTAGACGGTATGGACACCGGGGAGCTGTTTTTT.

This clone is a singleton in its sample. The chain links TRBV12-3 or TRBV12-4 to TRBJ2-3, with D possibly TRBD2 on 5 matching bases. V was cut by 3 bases and J by 4 bases, with 8 bases left in between. The CDR3 totals 13 residues. The CDR3 nucleotides read TGTGCCAGCAGTTTGCTAGCAGCAGATACGCAGTATTTT. This encodes CASSLLAADTQYF.

The genes are TRBV6-5 and TRBJ1-5, with D possibly matching TRBD1 (6 bases). This CDR3 is 15 amino acids long. The germline gives CDR1 MNHEY, CDR2 SVGAGI. V was cut by 6 bases and J by 3 bases, with 15 bases left in between. Here the CDR3 reads CASRKTRQANQPQHF. The CDR3 coding sequence is TGTGCCAGCAGGAAGACCCGACAGGCCAATCAGCCCCAGCATTTT.

This clone came up once. The chain combines TRBV9 with TRBJ1-5, with a possible D match to TRBD1 (6 bases). CDR1 is SGDLS and CDR2 is YYNGEE in the germline V gene. The CDR3 contains 14 residues. V was clipped by 0 bases and J by 7 bases, with 11 bases between them. CDR3 DNA: TGTGCCAGCAGCGTAGAGGGGGTGATGCAGCCCCAGCATTTT. Translated, it gives CASSVEGVMQPQHF. Supplemented by reference TRBV9 and TRBJ1-5, the full variable domain reads DSGVTQTPKHLITATGQRVTLRCSPRSGDLSVYWYQQSLDQGLQFLIQYYNGEERAKGNILERFSAQQFPDLHSELNLSSLELGDSALYFCASSVEGVMQPQHFGDGTRLSIL.

The chain employs TRBV6-5 and TRBJ2-4, with a weak D call TRBD2 (5 bases). Germline V gene sequence: CDR1 MNHEY, CDR2 SVGAGI. This CDR3 is built from 14 residues. V lost 4 bases and J lost 6, with 13 bases in between. The DNA of the CDR3 is TGTGCCAGCAGTTTTCCCGGGGTAATAAACATTCAGTACTTC. It codes for CASSFPGVINIQYF.

This chain connects TRBV20-1 to TRBJ1-2; TRBD1 might be the D (6 bases). The CDR3 extends over 13 amino acids. Germline V lookup: CDR1 DFQATT, CDR2 SNEGSKA (reference sequence). V was trimmed by 3 bases and J by 3 bases, leaving 11 bases between them. As DNA, the CDR3 is TGCAGTGCTAGTGGGGGACAACACTATGGCTACACCTTC. Encoded protein: CSASGGQHYGYTF.

The V gene is TRBV18, the J gene TRBJ1-2; tentatively, D is TRBD1 (6 bases). The CDR3 has 19 residues. CDR1 and CDR2 from the germline V gene are KGHSH and LQKENI. V was shortened by 6 bases and J by 5 bases, with 31 bases between the two germline ends. In DNA, the CDR3 is TGTGCCAGCTCGCGAGGGGGTCCGGCCTCTACCCCAGGAAAATATGGCTACACCTTC. It codes for CASSRGGPASTPGKYGYTF.

The V call is TRBV29-1, the J call TRBJ1-5; 8 nucleotides match TRBD1. Germline V CDR1 and CDR2: SQVTM, ANQGSEA. The length of the CDR3 is 14 residues. The J segment lost 3 bases and the V segment lost 4 bases, leaving 5 bases of the junction unmatched. This CDR3 reads CSVAGTGINQPQHF. DNA of the CDR3: TGCAGCGTTGCCGGGACAGGCATCAATCAGCCCCAGCATTTT.